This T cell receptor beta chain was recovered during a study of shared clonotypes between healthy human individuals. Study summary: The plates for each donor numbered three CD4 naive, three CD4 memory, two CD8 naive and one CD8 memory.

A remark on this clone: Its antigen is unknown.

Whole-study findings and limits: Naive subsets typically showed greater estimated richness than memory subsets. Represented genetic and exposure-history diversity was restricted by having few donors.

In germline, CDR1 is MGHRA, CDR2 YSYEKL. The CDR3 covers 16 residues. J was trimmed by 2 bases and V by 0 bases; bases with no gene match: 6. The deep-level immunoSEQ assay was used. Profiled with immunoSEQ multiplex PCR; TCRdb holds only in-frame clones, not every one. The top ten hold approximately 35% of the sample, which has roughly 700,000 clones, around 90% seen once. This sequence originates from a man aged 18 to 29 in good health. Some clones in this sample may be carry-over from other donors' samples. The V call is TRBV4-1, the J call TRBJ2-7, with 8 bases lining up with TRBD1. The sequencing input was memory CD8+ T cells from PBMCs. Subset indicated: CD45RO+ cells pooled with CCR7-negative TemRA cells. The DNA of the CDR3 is TGCGCCAGCAGCCAAGAACCGGGACAGGCGACCTACGAGCAGTACTTC. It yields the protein CASSQEPGQATYEQYF.